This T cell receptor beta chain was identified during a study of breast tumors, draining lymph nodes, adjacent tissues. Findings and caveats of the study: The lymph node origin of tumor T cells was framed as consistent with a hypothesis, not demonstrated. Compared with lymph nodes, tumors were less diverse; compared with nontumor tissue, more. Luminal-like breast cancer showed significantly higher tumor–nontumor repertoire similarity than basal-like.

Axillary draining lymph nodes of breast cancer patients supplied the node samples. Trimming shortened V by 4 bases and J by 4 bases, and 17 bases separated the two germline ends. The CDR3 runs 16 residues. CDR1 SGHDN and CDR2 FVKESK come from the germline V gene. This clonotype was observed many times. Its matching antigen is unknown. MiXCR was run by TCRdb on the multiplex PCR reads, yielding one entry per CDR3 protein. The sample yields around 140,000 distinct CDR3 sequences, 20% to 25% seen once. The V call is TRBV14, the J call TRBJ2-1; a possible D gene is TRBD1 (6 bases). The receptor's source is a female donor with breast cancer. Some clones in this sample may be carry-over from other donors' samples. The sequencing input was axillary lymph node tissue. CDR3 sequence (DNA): TGTGCCAGCAGCCCAAAACCGGACAGAATATACAATGAGCAGTTCTTC. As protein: CASSPKPDRIYNEQFF.